This T cell receptor beta chain was profiled in a study of T cells in localized non-small cell lung cancer. Whole-study findings and limits: Adjacent lung tissue had a median roughly 62 of the top 100 clones found in the tumor.

The data were produced by immunoSEQ multiplex PCR, yet TCRdb's version contains in-frame clones alone and is incomplete. This table holds 40,000 or so clones, about four fifths found once. This CDR3 is built from 18 residues. Trimming shortened V by 0 bases and J by 0 bases, and 12 bases separated the two germline ends. The germline V gene encodes CDR1 SGHAT and CDR2 FQNNGV. For this clone: Its specificity is not known.

This receptor was taken from a male donor older than 55 with stage II lung adenocarcinoma. This rearrangement joins TRBV11-2 to TRBJ2-6; D is undetermined. Here the sequenced sample was peripheral blood mononuclear cells, taken before any cancer treatment. Here the CDR3 reads CASSLDGRTSSGANVLTF. Here the CDR3 DNA reads TGTGCCAGCAGCTTAGATGGAAGGACGAGCTCTGGGGCCAACGTCCTGACTTTC.